This is a list of T cell receptor beta chains from one sample in a study of blood T cell repertoires in COVID-19. Repertoires were generated with immunoSEQ multiplex PCR, while TCRdb's copy carries only in-frame clones and drops some. This table holds 150,000 to 190,000 clones, about 86% found once. The source material was PBMCs or T cells enriched from blood (not recorded which). The receptors stem from a man aged 50 to 59 who had recovered from COVID-19. Both conserved end residues are part of each CDR3. D genes are given only for firm matches. Clone size, where shown, is once, few, many, or a class for clones that have expanded.

CDR3 protein	D gene	clone size	V gene	J gene
CAIRNLGQGSEQYF	TRBD1	-	TRBV10-3	TRBJ2-7
CASTTRDWNTEAFF	-	-	TRBV13	TRBJ1-1
CASSLWTGGTEAFF	TRBD1	many	TRBV7-9	TRBJ1-1
CASRSGPQVNSPLHF	-	-	TRBV6-5	TRBJ1-6
CASSHGVEDTQYF	-	-	TRBV4-3	TRBJ2-3
CASSQDGTGPYEQYF	TRBD1	-	TRBV4-3	TRBJ2-7
CASSAGTGGRNQPQHF	TRBD1	-	TRBV9	TRBJ1-5
CASSLAAGTEAFF	-	-	TRBV7-9	TRBJ1-1
CASSTTLAGGSYEQYF	TRBD2	-	TRBV7-2	TRBJ2-7
CASSQDLGGGYTF	-	-	TRBV4-2	TRBJ1-2
CATSDFSGQGLTGELFF	TRBD1	-	TRBV24-1	TRBJ2-2
CASSESWTGVVGNTIYF	TRBD1	-	TRBV6-1	TRBJ1-3
CASSLGTGGDNEQFF	TRBD1	-	TRBV4-2	TRBJ2-1
CASARGIQAYNEQFF	-	-	TRBV19	TRBJ2-1
CASSSGTGEFYNEQFF	TRBD1	-	TRBV2	TRBJ2-1
CASTGGSDTQYF	TRBD2	once	TRBV11-3	TRBJ2-3
CASSLGQGATEAFF	TRBD1	-	TRBV6-2/TRBV6-3	TRBJ1-1
CASSLDRVGTGELFF	TRBD1	-	TRBV9	TRBJ2-2
CASSRVGQDPEEKLFF	TRBD1	-	TRBV6-2/TRBV6-3	TRBJ1-4
CSASQSPSGNQPQHF	-	-	TRBV20-1	TRBJ1-5
CASNPGTPTGELFF	-	-	TRBV11-3	TRBJ2-2
CASSKGSSSRGCRSPLHF	-	-	TRBV21-1	TRBJ1-6
CASSQEGMGLAGYEQYF	TRBD2	few	TRBV3-1/TRBV3-2	TRBJ2-7
CASSPTSGGAETQYF	TRBD2	-	TRBV7-2	TRBJ2-5
CASSLAGSSGNTIYF	-	many	TRBV7-9	TRBJ1-3
CASSPQGGQETQYF	TRBD1	few	TRBV5-5	TRBJ2-5
CASRGRLGLAGYTDTQYF	TRBD2	-	TRBV2	TRBJ2-3
CASSLGQQGEAFF	-	-	TRBV5-4	TRBJ1-1
CSASLTEGYGYTF	-	-	TRBV20-1	TRBJ1-2
CASSGVTSGYGEKLFF	-	large	TRBV10-2	TRBJ1-4
CASSLRASGTRETQYF	TRBD2	-	TRBV11-2	TRBJ2-5
CASSLTGASYGYTF	TRBD1	-	TRBV28	TRBJ1-2
CASSAGLYQETQYF	-	once	TRBV2	TRBJ2-5
CASSPISGGFGNTIYF	TRBD1	-	TRBV18	TRBJ1-3
CASSSGSESNQPQHF	-	-	TRBV5-1	TRBJ1-5
CASSLRAGLETEAFF	-	-	TRBV4-1	TRBJ1-1
CASRRAATGELFF	-	-	TRBV12-3/TRBV12-4	TRBJ2-2
CASSVGRGTEAFF	-	-	TRBV9	TRBJ1-1
CASSLLSRGIQGEQFF	-	-	TRBV7-8	TRBJ2-1
CASSIPRLTTNEKLFF	-	-	TRBV19	TRBJ1-4
CASSREHNQPQHF	-	-	TRBV19	TRBJ1-5
CATSRDKGAYEQYF	TRBD1	once	TRBV15	TRBJ2-7
CASRRDLVGHQPQHF	-	-	TRBV19	TRBJ1-5
CASSQTHGANEKLFF	-	-	TRBV4-2	TRBJ1-4
CASSFSYSVVAGGNQPQHF	-	-	TRBV6-2/TRBV6-3	TRBJ1-5
CSAGDRSIQYF	-	-	TRBV20-1	TRBJ2-4
CASSPTRTGDNYGYTF	TRBD1	-	TRBV3-1/TRBV3-2	TRBJ1-2
CASSESKNQPQHF	-	once	TRBV2	TRBJ1-5
CASSLATGRGNPGELFF	-	-	TRBV7-9	TRBJ2-2
CASSLSSNYGYTF	-	-	TRBV2	TRBJ1-2
CASNMGQSYNEKLFF	-	-	TRBV19	TRBJ1-4
CASSYSNRGTDTQYF	TRBD1	-	TRBV6-5	TRBJ2-3
CASSYSMGGDYEQYF	TRBD2	-	TRBV6-5	TRBJ2-7
CASSPTGAGGQSYEQYF	TRBD1	-	TRBV7-6	TRBJ2-7
CATLISAGGGNTIYF	-	-	TRBV19	TRBJ1-3
CASSSGQGNQPQHF	TRBD1	-	TRBV28	TRBJ1-5
CASSTTTGATYNEQFF	TRBD1	-	TRBV9	TRBJ2-1
CASSPRRVGGEAFF	-	few	TRBV3-1/TRBV3-2	TRBJ1-1